These 6 T cell receptor beta chains originate from one sample sequenced in a study of shared clonotypes between healthy human individuals. The table came from immunoSEQ multiplex PCR; TCRdb's copy has only in-frame clones and leaves some out. The sample gives hundreds of thousands of clones, 96% of which show up once; about 0.34% is in the top ten. The sequencing input was memory CD8+ T cells sorted from blood. Subset defined: CD45RO+ cells pooled with CCR7-negative TemRA cells. These receptors were collected from a man aged 25 to 40 in good health.

The CDR3 protein is CASSGRHNEQFF. The CDR3 DNA reads as TGTGCCAGCAGCGGGAGGCACAATGAGCAGTTCTTC. The J gene is TRBJ2-1, the V gene TRBV11-3; perhaps TRBD2 as D (6 bases). V dropped 5 bases and J dropped 5 bases, with 7 bases sitting between them. Germline lookup yields CDR1 SGHNT and CDR2 YENEEA. The CDR3 is 12 amino acids.

V is TRBV9 and J is TRBJ2-4; 7 bases are a match to TRBD2. CDR1 and CDR2 (germline): SGDLS, YYNGEE. The CDR3 has 14 amino acids. With 4 bases clipped from V and 9 bases from J, the junction kept 10 bases outside the gene matches. CDR3 sequence (DNA): TGTGCCAGCAGCCCCGGACTAGGAGGGGCCATTCAGTACTTC. It yields the protein CASSPGLGGAIQYF.

The chain couples TRBV5-1 to TRBJ2-7; 9 bases fit TRBD2. This CDR3 contains 15 residues. The V and J ends lost 0 bases and 3 bases, in that order; junction bases with no gene match: 4. Germline CDR1 is SGHRS and CDR2 is YFSETQ. DNA for the CDR3: TGCGCCAGCAGCTTGGCGCCTAGCGGGAACTACGAGCAGTACTTC. It translates to CASSLAPSGNYEQYF.

With respect to this clone: The sample has other DNA sequences that encode this CDR3 too. The chain links TRBV7-9 to TRBJ2-1; TRBD2 matches at 8 bases. Germline CDR1 reads SEHNR; CDR2 reads FQNEAQ (reference sequence). V shed 3 bases and J 4 bases; nucleotides not matched to a gene: 2. The CDR3 consists of 14 residues. CDR3 sequence (DNA): TGTGCCAGCAGCTTGACTAGCGCTTACAATGAGCAGTTCTTC. The encoded protein is CASSLTSAYNEQFF. Supplemented by reference TRBV7-9 and TRBJ2-1, the full variable domain reads DTGVSQNPRHKITKRGQNVTFRCDPISEHNRLYWYRQTLGQGPEFLTYFQNEAQLEKSRLLSDRFSAERPKGSFSTLEIQRTEQGDSAMYLCASSLTSAYNEQFFGPGTRLTVL.

V and J are TRBV7-6 and TRBJ1-5, with a weak D call TRBD1 (5 bases). The V and J ends lost 5 bases and 0 bases respectively, with 8 bases between them. The germline V gene has CDR1 SGHVS and CDR2 FNYEAQ. The CDR3 consists of 14 residues. This CDR3 reads CASSKGFSNQPQHF. The CDR3 DNA follows: TGTGCCAGCAGCAAGGGGTTTAGCAATCAGCCCCAGCATTTT.

CDR3 loop: CASSEAGGTYEQYF. The CDR3 DNA reads TGTGCCAGCAGTGAAGCGGGGGGAACCTACGAGCAGTACTTC. The chain joins TRBV2 to TRBJ2-7; D possibly corresponds to TRBD2 (6 bases). Germline CDR1 and CDR2: SNHLY and FYNNEI. The CDR3 runs to 14 residues. Trimming pared 0 bases from V and 2 bases from J, leaving 8 bases between.